This T cell receptor beta chain was documented in a study of glioma-infiltrating T cells after dendritic cell vaccination. This clone was picked up one time. Trimming removed 5 bases from V and 0 bases from J, with 5 bases in between. Germline-derived CDR1 and CDR2 are SEHNR and FQNEAQ (reference sequence). The CDR3 consists of 13 residues. Here immunoSEQ multiplex PCR was the method, and the copy in TCRdb shows in-frame clones only, minus some. The sample lists over 80,000 clones, around nine tenths seen once, with 3.2% in the top ten. The chain combines TRBV7-9 with TRBJ1-3; D is uncertain. The specimen was blood, collected before dendritic cell vaccination. The TCR was taken from a human donor with glioblastoma. The CDR3 here is CASSLSSGNTIYF. The CDR3, as DNA: TGTGCCAGCAGCCTGAGCTCTGGAAACACCATATATTTT.